This T cell receptor (beta chain) was identified during a study of T-cell memory formation after mild COVID-19 (TCRdb year 2021). The study in broad terms: TCR sequence clusters from the two donors were largely donor specific. In two donors, T-cell clones that expanded and contracted after mild COVID-19 were followed by sequencing TCRalpha and TCRbeta repertoires longitudinally. Two young, previously healthy adult volunteers, one female and one male, were included in the cohort. Here is what the overall study found, with its caveats: Balanced CD4/CD8 phenotypes were observed for clones contracting from day 15 to 85, whereas a bias towards CD4+ was observed for a second wave of clones expanding from day 15 to 37. Contracting CD4+ clones turned up mainly in the CM and EM memory subsets, whereas EMRA was where CD8+ clones were enriched. Some responding clones were detected in pre-infection memory, which suggested that pre-existing cross-reactive memory T cells had joined the SARS-CoV-2 response. The study covered only two mild cases, and larger cohorts including severe cases with pre-infection samples were considered necessary. The second-wave clones that peaked on day 37 were not confirmed to be SARS-CoV-2 specific.

CDR1 and CDR2, looked up from the germline V gene (reference sequence), are SEHNR and FQNEAQ. The junction shows trimming of 5 bases on V and 3 bases on J, plus 7 bases between the germline ends. The CDR3 measures 12 amino acids from cysteine to phenylalanine. This entry keeps only the CDR3 DNA: 36 bases, framed from base 1. These reads were obtained on an Illumina NovaSeq 6000. TCRalpha and TCRbeta cDNA libraries were constructed by 5'RACE with constant-segment primers, with sample barcodes and unique molecular identifiers being introduced. RNA was extracted from every sample with Trizol reagent. Library amplification was performed in two PCR steps, and a second sample barcode and Illumina TruSeq adapters were introduced in the second step. Sequencing of libraries was performed on an Illumina NovaSeq with 2 x 150 bp paired-end reads. The authors' analysis ran thus. Demultiplexing of reads and collapsing into UMI-guided consensus sequences were performed with migec v1.2.7. Using mixcr v2.1.11, the UMI consensuses were aligned to TRA and TRB V and J templates and assembled into clonotypes. Clonotypes were classified as expanded or contracted when called significant by both edgeR and NoisET, with noise models trained on biological replicates. For edgeR calls, a false discovery rate-adjusted p below 0.01 and a log2 fold-change threshold of 1 were applied. PCA with hierarchical clustering of max-normalized trajectories of the 1000 most abundant clonotypes was used as exploratory dynamics analysis. Separately sequenced CD4+ and CD8+ repertoires were used to assign a CD4 or CD8 phenotype to each responding clone. TCRdb cleaned the public reads at Q25 with fastp, built clones with MiXCR and kept in-frame beta chains. Rows are combined by CDR3 protein, so each entry shows the most common genes and DNA. These V and J calls originate from TCRdb's pipeline instead of the authors' own analysis. For this sample the table gives about 430,000 distinct CDR3 sequences, of which about 20% were detected only once. Roughly 21% of the sample lies in the top ten.

Ficoll-Paque density gradient centrifugation was the method used to isolate PBMCs. This clonotype has just a few counts. Its cognate antigen has yet to be identified. The input lacks base qualities; no much larger clone sits a single base away. The sequence links TRBV7-9 to TRBJ1-1, with no confident D gene call. This receptor was taken from a man between 18 and 35 years old who had mild COVID-19 (a few samples of this study predate the infection). The sample titles of this study are shuffled in the database, so cell type and time point are left out; the donor was told from shared clones. Material for sequencing was PBMCs or a T cell subset sorted from them (not recorded which). The nucleotide sequence reads as follows: TGTGCCAGCAGCGTAGGAGACACTGAAGCTTTCTTT. Translated, this gives CASSVGDTEAFF.